This T cell receptor (beta chain) was profiled in a study of shared clonotypes between healthy human individuals. Turning to the study itself: The study drew on a couple of women and a few men aged 18 to 49 as donors. Study-wide results and caveats: In several donors, around 4.5% of naive CD4 clonotypes appeared in common. A reduction in generation probabilities was seen for non-shared clonotypes relative to those shared by all four donors.

V lost 1 base and J lost 8; bases outside the gene matches: 5. There are 15 residues in the CDR3. CDR1 is SGHAT, CDR2 FQNNGV, per germline. CD8 cells regarded as naive lacked CD45RO, were positively chosen for CCR7, and omitted terminally differentiated effector memory CD45RA+ cells. This clone was counted a single time. The antigen is unknown. Assay used: immunoSEQ multiplex PCR; TCRdb lists only in-frame clones, some missing. The sample lists some 2.1 million clones, 93% seen once, with under 2% in the top ten. The TCR originated in a man aged 18 to 35 in good health. Some clones in this sample may be carry-over from other donors' samples. The chain has TRBV11-2 and TRBJ2-1; TRBD2 agrees at 10 bases. Sequenced material: naive CD8+ T cells from PBMCs. The CDR3 DNA is TGTGCCAGCAGCTTAGGACTAGCGGGTTGGTATGAGCAGTTCTTC. Amino acid sequence: CASSLGLAGWYEQFF.